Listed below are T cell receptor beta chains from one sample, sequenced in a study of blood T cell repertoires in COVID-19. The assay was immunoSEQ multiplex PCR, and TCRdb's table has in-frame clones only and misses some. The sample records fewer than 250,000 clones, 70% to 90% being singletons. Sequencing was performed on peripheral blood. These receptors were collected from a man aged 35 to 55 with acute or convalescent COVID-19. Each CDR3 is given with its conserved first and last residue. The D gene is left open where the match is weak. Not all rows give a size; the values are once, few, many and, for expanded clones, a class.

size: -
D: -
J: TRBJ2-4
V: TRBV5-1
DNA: TGCGCCAGCAGCTTGGGAGACAGGCTAGCCAAAAACATTCAGTACTTC
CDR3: CASSLGDRLAKNIQYF

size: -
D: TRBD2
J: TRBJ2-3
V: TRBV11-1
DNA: TGTGCCAGCAGCTTAGACATAGCGGGAGGTAGGGATACGCAGTATTTT
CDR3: CASSLDIAGGRDTQYF

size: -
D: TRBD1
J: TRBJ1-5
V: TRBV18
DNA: TGTGCCAGCTCAGTGAGACTGACAGGGGATAAGGATCAGCCCCAGCATTTT
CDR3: CASSVRLTGDKDQPQHF

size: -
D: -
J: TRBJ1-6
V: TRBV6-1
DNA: TGTGCCAGCAGTGAAAGGCACAGATTGAGCTCCTATAATTCACCCCTCCACTTT
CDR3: CASSERHRLSSYNSPLHF

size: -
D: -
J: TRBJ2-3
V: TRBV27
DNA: TGTGCCAGCAGTTTAGAGCGGGTGGGGAAGAAAGATACGCAGTATTTT
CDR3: CASSLERVGKKDTQYF

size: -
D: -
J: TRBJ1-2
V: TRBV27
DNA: TGTGCCAGCAGCCCCAGGTGGCGGGTATCGGGCTACACCTTC
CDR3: CASSPRWRVSGYTF

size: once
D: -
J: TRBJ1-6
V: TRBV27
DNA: TGTGCCAGCAGTCTAGGAATCTGGGATAATTCACCCCTCCACTTT
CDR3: CASSLGIWDNSPLHF

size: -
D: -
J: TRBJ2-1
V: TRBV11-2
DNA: TGTGCCAGCAGCTTGGTCAGGGAAAACGGTGAGCAGTTCTTC
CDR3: CASSLVRENGEQFF

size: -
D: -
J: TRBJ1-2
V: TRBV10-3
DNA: TGTGCCATCAGTGAGTGGCCCCTTCACTATGGCTACACCTTC
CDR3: CAISEWPLHYGYTF

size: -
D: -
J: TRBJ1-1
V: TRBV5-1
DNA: TGCGCCAGCAGCTTAAGGGATCAGGGGAGTAGTGAAGCTTTCTTT
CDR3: CASSLRDQGSSEAFF

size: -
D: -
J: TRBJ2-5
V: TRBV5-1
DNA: TGCGCCAGCAGTCGAGGGGAGCGGGAAGAGACCCAGTACTTC
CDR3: CASSRGEREETQYF

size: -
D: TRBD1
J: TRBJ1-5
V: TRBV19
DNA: TGTGCCAGCGACGGTAAGCACAGGGGGCAGGGTCAGCCCCAGCATTTT
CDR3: CASDGKHRGQGQPQHF

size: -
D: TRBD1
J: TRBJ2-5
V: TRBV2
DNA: TGTGCCAGCAGTGGACAGGGCCGGGAGACCCAGTACTTC
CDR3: CASSGQGRETQYF

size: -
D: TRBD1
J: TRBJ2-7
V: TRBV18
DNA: TGTGCCAGCTCACCATTCTCAGGACAGGGGATCCCATACGAGCAGTACTTC
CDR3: CASSPFSGQGIPYEQYF

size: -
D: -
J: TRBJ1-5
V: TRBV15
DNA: TGTGCCACCAGCAGAGATCGGGCAGGGCCGCAGCCCCAGCATTTT
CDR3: CATSRDRAGPQPQHF

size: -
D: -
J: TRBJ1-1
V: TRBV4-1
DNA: TGCGCCAGCAGCCATCCGACAGTGAACACTGAAGCTTTCTTT
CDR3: CASSHPTVNTEAFF

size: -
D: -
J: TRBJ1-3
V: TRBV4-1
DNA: TGCGCCAGCAGCCAAGGGGGGCGGAGGTCCTCTGGAAACACCATATATTTT
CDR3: CASSQGGRRSSGNTIYF

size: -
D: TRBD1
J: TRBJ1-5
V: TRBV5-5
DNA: TGTGCCAGCAGCCTGGGACAGGTCAATCAGCCCCAGCATTTT
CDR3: CASSLGQVNQPQHF

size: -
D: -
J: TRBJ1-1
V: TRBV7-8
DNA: TGTGCCAGCAGCTTAGGGGCGACAGAGAACACTGAAGCTTTCTTT
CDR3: CASSLGATENTEAFF

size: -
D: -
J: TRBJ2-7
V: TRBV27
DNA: TGTGCCAGCAGTTTCGTGTCGGGCTACGAGCAGTACTTC
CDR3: CASSFVSGYEQYF

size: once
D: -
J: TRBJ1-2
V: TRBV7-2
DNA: TGTGCCAGCAGCCTAGAGGGGAACTATGGCTACACCTTC
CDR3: CASSLEGNYGYTF

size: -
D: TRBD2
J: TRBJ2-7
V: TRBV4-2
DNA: TGTGCCAGCAGCCAAGTTCCCGGACTAGCGGGAGGCCCTCCCTACGAGCAGTACTTC
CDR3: CASSQVPGLAGGPPYEQYF

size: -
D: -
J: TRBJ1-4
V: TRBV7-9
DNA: TGTGCCAGCAGTCCTAAGTTGAGAAAACTGTTTTTT
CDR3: CASSPKLRKLFF

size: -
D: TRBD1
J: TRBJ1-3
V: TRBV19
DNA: TGTGCCAGTAGTATAATGACAGGGACAGGAAACACCATATATTTT
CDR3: CASSIMTGTGNTIYF

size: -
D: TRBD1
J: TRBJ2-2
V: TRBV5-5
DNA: TGTGCCAGCAGATACGCCTCCGGGACAGGGTACACCGGGGAGCTGTTTTTT
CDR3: CASRYASGTGYTGELFF

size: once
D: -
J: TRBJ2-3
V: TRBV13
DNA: TGTGCCAGCAGCTTAGAGCGAGGGGGGGGCACAGATACGCAGTATTTT
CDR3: CASSLERGGGTDTQYF

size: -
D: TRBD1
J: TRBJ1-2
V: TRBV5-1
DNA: TGCGCCAGCAGCTCATCCGGACAGGCAAACTATGGCTACACCTTC
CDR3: CASSSSGQANYGYTF

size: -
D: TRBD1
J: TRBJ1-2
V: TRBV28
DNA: TGTGCCAGCAGCCCGGGGACAGGGGACTATGGCTACACCTTC
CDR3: CASSPGTGDYGYTF

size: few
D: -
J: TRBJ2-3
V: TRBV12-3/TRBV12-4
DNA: TGTGCCAGCAGTTTGAGAGATACGCAGTATTTT
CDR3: CASSLRDTQYF

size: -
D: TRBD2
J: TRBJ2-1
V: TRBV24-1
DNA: TGTGCCGCCGCGGGGACTAGCGGTAGCTCCTACAATGAGCAGTTCTTC
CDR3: CAAAGTSGSSYNEQFF

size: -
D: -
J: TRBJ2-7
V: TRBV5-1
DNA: TGCGCCAGCAGGTTGTCTGGACACGAAAGCTACGAGCAGTACTTC
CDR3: CASRLSGHESYEQYF

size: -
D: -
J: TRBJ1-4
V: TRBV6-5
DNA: TGTGCCAGCAGTTCGCAGGTTGGAAAACTGTTTTTT
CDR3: CASSSQVGKLFF

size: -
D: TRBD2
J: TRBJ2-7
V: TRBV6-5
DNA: TGTGCCAGCAGTTACAAGCGGGGAAGCGCCTACGAGCAGTACTTC
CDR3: CASSYKRGSAYEQYF

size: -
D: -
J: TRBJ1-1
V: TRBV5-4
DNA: TGTGCCAGCAGAGGGGACAACAAGAACACTGAAGCTTTCTTT
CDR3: CASRGDNKNTEAFF

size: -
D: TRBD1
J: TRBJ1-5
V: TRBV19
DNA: TGTGCCAGTAGTATAAATTGGGCAGGGGGACAGCCCCAGCATTTT
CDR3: CASSINWAGGQPQHF

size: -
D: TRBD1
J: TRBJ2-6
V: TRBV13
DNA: TGTGCCAGCAGCTCATTTTGGGTAGGGGGCGTAACTGGGGCCAACGTCCTGACTTTC
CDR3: CASSSFWVGGVTGANVLTF

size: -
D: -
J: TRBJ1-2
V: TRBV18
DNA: TGTGCCAGCTCACCATCGGTCCAGGGCTGGTATGGCTACACCTTC
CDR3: CASSPSVQGWYGYTF

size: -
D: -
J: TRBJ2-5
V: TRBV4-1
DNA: TGCGCCAGCAGCCAAGATCTGGTCGGTACCTTCCAAGAGACCCAGTACTTC
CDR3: CASSQDLVGTFQETQYF

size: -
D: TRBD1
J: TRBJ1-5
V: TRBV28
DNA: TGTGCCAGCAGTTGGTCAACAGGGGGGTACCAGCCCCAGCATTTT
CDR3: CASSWSTGGYQPQHF

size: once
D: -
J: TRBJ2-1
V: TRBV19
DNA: TGTGCCAGTAGTATTGGTGGGAGCCCTACATTGGAGCAGTTCTTC
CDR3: CASSIGGSPTLEQFF

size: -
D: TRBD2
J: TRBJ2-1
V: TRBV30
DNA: TGTGCCTGGAGTTGGTCTAGCGGGAGCGGGGTTGAGCAGTTCTTC
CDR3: CAWSWSSGSGVEQFF

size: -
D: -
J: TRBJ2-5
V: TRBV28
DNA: TGTGCCAGCAATCAGGGAACGGAGACCCAGTACTTC
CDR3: CASNQGTETQYF

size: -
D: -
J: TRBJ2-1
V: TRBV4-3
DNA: TGCGCCAGCAGCCAAGATGTTTTAAGTACAGGGTTGGACTACAATGAGCAGTTCTTC
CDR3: CASSQDVLSTGLDYNEQFF

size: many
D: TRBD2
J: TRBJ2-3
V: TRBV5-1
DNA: TGCGCCAGCGCCCCTAGCGGGGGGGAAGGCACAGATACGCAGTATTTT
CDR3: CASAPSGGEGTDTQYF

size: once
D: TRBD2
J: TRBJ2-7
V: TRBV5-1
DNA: TGCGCCAGCAGCCAACTAGCGGGGGAGGGCGAGCAGTACTTC
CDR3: CASSQLAGEGEQYF

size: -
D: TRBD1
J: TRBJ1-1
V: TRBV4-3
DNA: TGCGCCAGCAGCCAAGCCGGGACAGGGCGGCAAGCTTTCTTT
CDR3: CASSQAGTGRQAFF

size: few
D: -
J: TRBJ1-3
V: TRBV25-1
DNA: TGTGCCAGCAGTGTCCAGGTTGGATCTGGAAACACCATATATTTT
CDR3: CASSVQVGSGNTIYF

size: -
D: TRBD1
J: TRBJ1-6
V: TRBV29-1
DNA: TGCAGCGTTCGACAGGGAACTTCACCCCTCCACTTT
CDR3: CSVRQGTSPLHF

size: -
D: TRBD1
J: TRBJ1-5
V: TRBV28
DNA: TGTGCCAGCAGCTCAGGACAGGGTGGTAATCAGCCCCAGCATTTT
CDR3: CASSSGQGGNQPQHF

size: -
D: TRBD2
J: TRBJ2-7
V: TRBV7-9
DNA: TGTGCCAGCAGCTTAAGGGCTAGCGGGGTTGTTTACGAGCAGTACTTC
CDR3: CASSLRASGVVYEQYF

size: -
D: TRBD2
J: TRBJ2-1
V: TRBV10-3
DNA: TGTGCCATCAGTGAGTACCTAGCGGGGGGATCAAGCTCCTACAATGAGCAGTTCTTC
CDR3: CAISEYLAGGSSSYNEQFF

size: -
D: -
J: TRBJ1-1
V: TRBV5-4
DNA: TGTGCCAGCACCCTACCCGGGGAGGTTGGTGAAGCTTTCTTT
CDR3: CASTLPGEVGEAFF

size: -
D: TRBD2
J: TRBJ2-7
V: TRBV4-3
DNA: TGCGCCAGCAGCCAGGGGGCGCGGGAGGGCTCCTACGAGCAGTACTTC
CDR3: CASSQGAREGSYEQYF

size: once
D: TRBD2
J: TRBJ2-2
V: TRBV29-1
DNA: TGCAGCATTACTCCCGGGACTAGCGTCACCGGGGAGCTGTTTTTT
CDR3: CSITPGTSVTGELFF

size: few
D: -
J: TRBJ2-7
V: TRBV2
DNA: TGTGCCAGCAGTGAACGGGGTCCTCCCTACGAGCAGTACTTC
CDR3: CASSERGPPYEQYF

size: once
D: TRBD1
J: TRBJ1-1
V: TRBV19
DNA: TGTGCCAGTAGTATACCTACAGGGGGCACTGAAGCTTTCTTT
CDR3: CASSIPTGGTEAFF

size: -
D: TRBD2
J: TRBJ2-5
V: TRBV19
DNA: TGTGCCAGTAGTATAGTCCGACTTGGGACTAGCGGGGGGGAAGAGACCCAGTACTTC
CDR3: CASSIVRLGTSGGEETQYF

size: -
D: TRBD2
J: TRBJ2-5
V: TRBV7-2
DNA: TGTGCCAGCAGACCGACAAGCGGGAGTGAGACCCAGTACTTC
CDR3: CASRPTSGSETQYF